The subject of this entry is one T cell receptor (beta chain). Its antigen is currently unknown. Profiling relied on immunoSEQ multiplex PCR, and the TCRdb table lists in-frame clones only, not all of them. The table includes about 200,000 clones, 93% detected once. Analysis merged second doses at about 4 or about 12 weeks. The sample belongs to a study of T cell responses to AZD1222 COVID-19 vaccine. Study-wide points: Donors were mostly white British, more females; clonal diversity possibly underestimated. Epitopes outside B.1.351 and B.1.1.7 mutated regions reportedly drew nearly half of spike TCRs. Across spike, vaccine-associated CD4 TCRs were found, dominant at 160-218 and 743-854.

The CDR3 contains 14 residues. V gave up 2 bases and J gave up 0 bases, with 8 bases separating them. The germline CDR1 and CDR2 sequences are SGHVS and FNYEAQ. Material: peripheral blood, obtained 28 days after the second AZD1222 dose. The sequence was collected from an adult who received the AZD1222 COVID-19 vaccine. This chain uses TRBV7-6 with TRBJ2-7; perhaps TRBD1 as D (5 bases). CDR3 bases: TGTGCCAGCAGCTTATACAGGAACTCCTACGAGCAGTACTTC. Residues: CASSLYRNSYEQYF.